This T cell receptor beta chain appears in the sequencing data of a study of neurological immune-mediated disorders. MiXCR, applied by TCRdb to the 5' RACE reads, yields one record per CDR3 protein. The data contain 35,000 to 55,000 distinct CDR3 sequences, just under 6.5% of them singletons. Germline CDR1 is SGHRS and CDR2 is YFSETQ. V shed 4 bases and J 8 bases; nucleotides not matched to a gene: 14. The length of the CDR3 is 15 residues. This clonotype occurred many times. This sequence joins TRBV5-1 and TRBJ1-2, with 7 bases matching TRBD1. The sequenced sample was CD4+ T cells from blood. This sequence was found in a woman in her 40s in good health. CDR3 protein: CASSVTTGFEGGYTF. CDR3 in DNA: TGCGCCAGCAGCGTTACGACAGGGTTCGAAGGAGGCTACACCTTC.